This T cell receptor beta chain came from a study of OX40 agonist ivuxolimab in advanced cancers. The wider study: Around 40% of patients had received prior checkpoint inhibitor therapy.

Sequenced by immunoSEQ multiplex PCR; TCRdb stores in-frame clones only, minus some. Of nearly 50,000 clones listed, about 93% were seen once; the top ten hold approximately 6.8%. This receptor was obtained from an adult with an advanced solid tumor such as melanoma, head and neck, liver or kidney cancer. Sample: CD4+ or CD8+ T cells sorted from blood, taken in a trial of the OX40 agonist ivuxolimab.

Here the CDR3 reads CASKDRSSYNSPLHF. The CDR3 DNA reads as TGTGCCAGTAAGGACCGGAGCTCCTATAATTCACCCCTCCACTTT. V and J are TRBV2 and TRBJ1-6; the D is unclear. V shed 9 bases and J shed 0 bases, with 12 bases lying between them. Germline CDR1 and CDR2: SNHLY and FYNNEI. This CDR3 spans 15 amino acids. Full variable domain (rest looked up from reference TRBV2 and TRBJ1-6): EPEVTQTPSHQVTQMGQEVILRCVPISNHLYFYWYRQILGQKVEFLVSFYNNEISEKSEIFDDQFSVERPDGSNFTLKIRSTKLEDSAMYFCASKDRSSYNSPLHFGNGTRLTVT.